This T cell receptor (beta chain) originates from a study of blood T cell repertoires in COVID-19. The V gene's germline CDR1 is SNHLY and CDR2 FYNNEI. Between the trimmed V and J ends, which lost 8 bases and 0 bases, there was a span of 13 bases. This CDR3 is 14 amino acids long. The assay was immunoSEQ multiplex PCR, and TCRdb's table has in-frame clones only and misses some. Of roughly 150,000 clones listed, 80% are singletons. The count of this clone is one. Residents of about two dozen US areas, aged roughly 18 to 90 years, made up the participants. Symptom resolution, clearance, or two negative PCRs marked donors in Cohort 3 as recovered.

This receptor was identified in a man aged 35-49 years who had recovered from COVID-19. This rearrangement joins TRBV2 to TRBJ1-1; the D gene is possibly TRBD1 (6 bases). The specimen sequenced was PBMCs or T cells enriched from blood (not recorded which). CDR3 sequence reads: CASAGAAMNTEAFF. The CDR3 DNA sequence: TGTGCCAGCGCGGGGGCAGCCATGAACACTGAAGCTTTCTTT. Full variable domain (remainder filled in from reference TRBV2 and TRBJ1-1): EPEVTQTPSHQVTQMGQEVILRCVPISNHLYFYWYRQILGQKVEFLVSFYNNEISEKSEIFDDQFSVERPDGSNFTLKIRSTKLEDSAMYFCASAGAAMNTEAFFGQGTRLTVV.